The rows below give T cell receptor beta chains drawn from one sample of a study of molecular identifiers for immune sequencing clone quantification. Each CDR3 protein gets one entry after TCRdb re-called the PCR reads with MiXCR. The repertoire holds about half a million distinct CDR3 sequences, with about 20% as singletons. Sample: naive CD8+ T cells from blood, with Jurkat cell RNA spiked in. The receptors stem from a human donor in good health. Some libraries in this study had Jurkat cell RNA spiked in. CDR3s include the opening cysteine and the closing phenylalanine or tryptophan. D genes are given only for firm matches. Clone size, where shown, is once, few, many, or a class for clones that have expanded.

J gene: TRBJ2-7
D gene: .
clone size: .
V gene: TRBV4-1
CDR3 protein: CASSPRIGETYEQYF
CDR3 DNA: TGCGCCAGCAGCCCAAGAATAGGTGAGACCTACGAGCAGTACTTC

J gene: TRBJ1-5
D gene: .
clone size: many
V gene: TRBV5-5
CDR3 protein: CASSEDGNSNQPQHF
CDR3 DNA: TGTGCCAGCAGCGAGGACGGCAATAGCAATCAGCCCCAGCATTTT

J gene: TRBJ1-4
D gene: .
clone size: many
V gene: TRBV2
CDR3 protein: CASSKGRELFF
CDR3 DNA: TGTGCCAGCAGTAAAGGTCGGGAACTGTTTTTT

J gene: TRBJ1-1
D gene: .
clone size: many
V gene: TRBV6-5
CDR3 protein: CASSYSGGNTEAFF
CDR3 DNA: TGTGCCAGCAGTTATTCAGGAGGAAACACTGAAGCTTTCTTT

J gene: TRBJ2-7
D gene: .
clone size: few
V gene: TRBV4-1
CDR3 protein: CASSQEPLRYEQYF
CDR3 DNA: TGCGCCAGCAGCCAGGAACCCCTCCGGTACGAGCAGTACTTC

J gene: TRBJ2-7
D gene: .
clone size: .
V gene: TRBV4-1
CDR3 protein: CASSPSQGTSYEQYF
CDR3 DNA: TGCGCCAGCAGCCCCTCCCAGGGGACATCCTACGAGCAGTACTTC

J gene: TRBJ2-1
D gene: TRBD2
clone size: few
V gene: TRBV5-1
CDR3 protein: CASSLALAGGLISYNEQFF
CDR3 DNA: TGCGCCAGCAGCTTGGCCCTAGCGGGAGGCCTAATCTCCTACAATGAGCAGTTCTTC

J gene: TRBJ2-2
D gene: .
clone size: once
V gene: TRBV12-3/TRBV12-4
CDR3 protein: CASQTDSKSGRGPLTGELFF
CDR3 DNA: TGTGCCAGCCAAACGGATTCCAAATCGGGCAGGGGCCCTTTAACCGGGGAGCTGTTTTTT

J gene: TRBJ2-1
D gene: .
clone size: many
V gene: TRBV24-1
CDR3 protein: CATSDLRDYNEQFF
CDR3 DNA: TGTGCCACCAGTGATTTGCGGGACTACAATGAGCAGTTCTTC

J gene: TRBJ2-7
D gene: .
clone size: .
V gene: TRBV6-2/TRBV6-3
CDR3 protein: CASSYFAGTYEQYF
CDR3 DNA: TGTGCCAGCAGTTACTTTGCTGGGACCTACGAGCAGTACTTC

J gene: TRBJ2-7
D gene: .
clone size: few
V gene: TRBV6-2/TRBV6-3
CDR3 protein: CASSYLARSISYEQYF
CDR3 DNA: TGTGCCAGCAGTTACCTCGCCAGGTCAATCTCCTACGAGCAGTACTTC

J gene: TRBJ2-5
D gene: .
clone size: .
V gene: TRBV27
CDR3 protein: CASSLSGYQETQYF
CDR3 DNA: TGTGCCAGCAGTTTATCGGGGTACCAAGAGACCCAGTACTTC

J gene: TRBJ2-7
D gene: .
clone size: few
V gene: TRBV4-1
CDR3 protein: CASSQEHRESYEQYF
CDR3 DNA: TGCGCCAGCAGCCAAGAGCACAGGGAGTCCTACGAGCAGTACTTC

J gene: TRBJ1-1
D gene: TRBD1
clone size: few
V gene: TRBV6-2/TRBV6-3
CDR3 protein: CASSWDRRTEAFF
CDR3 DNA: TGTGCCAGCAGTTGGGACAGGAGGACTGAAGCTTTCTTT

J gene: TRBJ2-3
D gene: .
clone size: many
V gene: TRBV7-6
CDR3 protein: CASSPRGGAPEADTQYF
CDR3 DNA: TGTGCCAGCAGCCCCCGTGGGGGGGCCCCGGAGGCAGATACGCAGTATTTT

J gene: TRBJ2-7
D gene: .
clone size: .
V gene: TRBV4-3
CDR3 protein: CASSHNPSSYEQYF
CDR3 DNA: TGCGCCAGCAGCCACAACCCAAGCTCCTACGAGCAGTACTTC

J gene: TRBJ2-5
D gene: .
clone size: few
V gene: TRBV3-1
CDR3 protein: CASSQEYASDHETQYF
CDR3 DNA: TGTGCCAGCAGCCAAGAATACGCTAGCGACCACGAGACCCAGTACTTC

J gene: TRBJ2-3
D gene: .
clone size: .
V gene: TRBV19
CDR3 protein: CASSIGGMGTDTQYF
CDR3 DNA: TGTGCCAGTAGTATTGGGGGAATGGGCACAGATACGCAGTATTTT

J gene: TRBJ2-3
D gene: .
clone size: many
V gene: TRBV15
CDR3 protein: CATSRESGIIRDTQYF
CDR3 DNA: TGTGCCACCAGCAGAGAATCAGGGATTATTAGAGATACGCAGTATTTT

J gene: TRBJ2-1
D gene: .
clone size: .
V gene: TRBV3-1
CDR3 protein: CASSQDVSGTSSYNEQFF
CDR3 DNA: TGTGCCAGCAGCCAAGATGTGTCAGGGACGAGCTCCTACAATGAGCAGTTCTTC

J gene: TRBJ2-7
D gene: .
clone size: .
V gene: TRBV30
CDR3 protein: CAWSSGPSYEQYF
CDR3 DNA: TGTGCCTGGAGTTCCGGTCCTTCCTACGAGCAGTACTTC

J gene: TRBJ2-7
D gene: TRBD2
clone size: many
V gene: TRBV6-5
CDR3 protein: CASTWGEGPYEQYF
CDR3 DNA: TGTGCCAGCACCTGGGGGGAGGGCCCCTACGAGCAGTACTTC

J gene: TRBJ2-1
D gene: TRBD2
clone size: many
V gene: TRBV5-6
CDR3 protein: CASSYQAGVGSNEQFF
CDR3 DNA: TGTGCCAGCAGCTATCAAGCGGGAGTCGGGTCCAATGAGCAGTTCTTC

J gene: TRBJ1-1
D gene: TRBD1
clone size: many
V gene: TRBV29-1
CDR3 protein: CSVVDRTEKGTEAFF
CDR3 DNA: TGCAGCGTCGTGGACAGGACCGAAAAGGGGACTGAAGCTTTCTTT

J gene: TRBJ2-3
D gene: .
clone size: many
V gene: TRBV5-4
CDR3 protein: CASSSRDRGTDTQYF
CDR3 DNA: TGTGCCAGCAGCTCGAGGGATCGGGGCACAGATACGCAGTATTTT

J gene: TRBJ2-7
D gene: TRBD2
clone size: .
V gene: TRBV7-2
CDR3 protein: CASSFLAGGGAYEQYF
CDR3 DNA: TGTGCCAGCAGCTTTTTAGCGGGAGGAGGGGCCTACGAGCAGTACTTC

J gene: TRBJ2-7
D gene: .
clone size: many
V gene: TRBV6-5
CDR3 protein: CASSSSPTEYHEQYF
CDR3 DNA: TGTGCCAGCAGTTCCAGCCCGACTGAATACCACGAGCAGTACTTC

J gene: TRBJ2-1
D gene: .
clone size: few
V gene: TRBV24-1
CDR3 protein: CATSESDLNEQFF
CDR3 DNA: TGTGCCACCAGTGAGTCGGATTTGAATGAGCAGTTCTTC

J gene: TRBJ2-1
D gene: .
clone size: few
V gene: TRBV9
CDR3 protein: CASSASRAPYNEQFF
CDR3 DNA: TGTGCCAGCAGCGCTAGCAGGGCGCCCTACAATGAGCAGTTCTTC

J gene: TRBJ2-1
D gene: .
clone size: many
V gene: TRBV9
CDR3 protein: CASSADSYIYNEQFF
CDR3 DNA: TGTGCCAGCAGCGCCGACAGCTACATTTACAATGAGCAGTTCTTC

J gene: TRBJ1-1
D gene: .
clone size: .
V gene: TRBV5-1
CDR3 protein: CASSVSGVNTEAFF
CDR3 DNA: TGCGCCAGCAGCGTATCAGGGGTTAACACTGAAGCTTTCTTT

J gene: TRBJ2-3
D gene: .
clone size: many
V gene: TRBV20-1
CDR3 protein: CSARGREATDTQYF
CDR3 DNA: TGCAGTGCCAGGGGCCGGGAGGCCACAGATACGCAGTATTTT

J gene: TRBJ1-1
D gene: .
clone size: many
V gene: TRBV5-6
CDR3 protein: CASSWGGGPEAFF
CDR3 DNA: TGTGCCAGCAGCTGGGGGGGGGGCCCTGAAGCTTTCTTT

J gene: TRBJ1-1
D gene: .
clone size: .
V gene: TRBV19
CDR3 protein: CASSLGVLSRTEAFF
CDR3 DNA: TGTGCCAGTAGTTTGGGGGTGTTATCGAGAACTGAAGCTTTCTTT

J gene: TRBJ1-5
D gene: .
clone size: many
V gene: TRBV5-8
CDR3 protein: CASSLGRGANQPQHF
CDR3 DNA: TGTGCCAGCAGCTTGGGAAGGGGGGCTAATCAGCCCCAGCATTTT

J gene: TRBJ1-4
D gene: TRBD1
clone size: .
V gene: TRBV19
CDR3 protein: CASSIGDRGHEKLFF
CDR3 DNA: TGTGCCAGTAGTATCGGGGACAGGGGGCACGAAAAACTGTTTTTT

J gene: TRBJ2-5
D gene: .
clone size: few
V gene: TRBV28
CDR3 protein: CASVHWGTQETQYF
CDR3 DNA: TGTGCCAGCGTTCACTGGGGTACACAAGAGACCCAGTACTTC

J gene: TRBJ2-5
D gene: TRBD1
clone size: .
V gene: TRBV7-9
CDR3 protein: CASSGTGGHQETQYF
CDR3 DNA: TGTGCCAGCAGCGGAACAGGGGGCCACCAAGAGACCCAGTACTTC

J gene: TRBJ1-1
D gene: .
clone size: few
V gene: TRBV5-1
CDR3 protein: CASSLVTPKTGNTEAFF
CDR3 DNA: TGCGCCAGCAGCTTGGTGACTCCTAAGACGGGGAACACTGAAGCTTTCTTT

J gene: TRBJ2-5
D gene: TRBD2
clone size: many
V gene: TRBV5-4
CDR3 protein: CASSFSGGAFETQYF
CDR3 DNA: TGTGCCAGCAGCTTTAGCGGGGGGGCTTTCGAGACCCAGTACTTC

J gene: TRBJ1-4
D gene: .
clone size: few
V gene: TRBV11-2
CDR3 protein: CASSRTDSNEKLFF
CDR3 DNA: TGTGCCAGCAGCCGGACAGACTCTAATGAAAAACTGTTTTTT

J gene: TRBJ2-3
D gene: .
clone size: many
V gene: TRBV12-3/TRBV12-4
CDR3 protein: CASTEGSDPTDTQYF
CDR3 DNA: TGTGCCAGCACCGAAGGATCAGACCCCACAGATACGCAGTATTTT

J gene: TRBJ2-7
D gene: .
clone size: few
V gene: TRBV4-3
CDR3 protein: CASSLRTESTYEQYF
CDR3 DNA: TGCGCCAGCAGCCTCAGGACAGAGTCCACCTACGAGCAGTACTTC

J gene: TRBJ1-1
D gene: .
clone size: .
V gene: TRBV10-3
CDR3 protein: CAISESFGGGGTEAFF
CDR3 DNA: TGTGCCATCAGTGAGTCGTTCGGGGGCGGTGGGACTGAAGCTTTCTTT

J gene: TRBJ1-1
D gene: .
clone size: .
V gene: TRBV13
CDR3 protein: CASSLLPTGLGTEAFF
CDR3 DNA: TGTGCCAGCAGCTTGTTGCCTACAGGGTTGGGCACTGAAGCTTTCTTT

J gene: TRBJ1-5
D gene: .
clone size: many
V gene: TRBV6-6
CDR3 protein: CASSPTQVSNQPQHF
CDR3 DNA: TGTGCCAGCAGCCCAACACAGGTTAGCAATCAGCCCCAGCATTTT

J gene: TRBJ2-5
D gene: TRBD1
clone size: few
V gene: TRBV6-2/TRBV6-3
CDR3 protein: CASSYSPRDRDQETQYF
CDR3 DNA: TGTGCCAGCAGTTACTCGCCTAGGGACAGGGACCAAGAGACCCAGTACTTC

J gene: TRBJ2-5
D gene: TRBD1
clone size: .
V gene: TRBV6-2/TRBV6-3
CDR3 protein: CASRSGQIEETQYF
CDR3 DNA: TGTGCCAGCAGATCGGGACAGATAGAGGAGACCCAGTACTTC

J gene: TRBJ2-7
D gene: .
clone size: many
V gene: TRBV27
CDR3 protein: CASSPGPHLEQYF
CDR3 DNA: TGTGCCAGCAGCCCGGGACCCCACTTGGAGCAGTACTTC

J gene: TRBJ1-1
D gene: .
clone size: many
V gene: TRBV27
CDR3 protein: CASSFNRVTEAFF
CDR3 DNA: TGTGCCAGCAGTTTTAACAGGGTCACTGAAGCTTTCTTT

J gene: TRBJ2-4
D gene: .
clone size: .
V gene: TRBV27
CDR3 protein: CASSPRGSKNIQYF
CDR3 DNA: TGTGCCAGCAGCCCCCGCGGCAGTAAAAACATTCAGTACTTC

J gene: TRBJ2-7
D gene: TRBD1
clone size: .
V gene: TRBV7-9
CDR3 protein: CASSPPGQRLYEQYF
CDR3 DNA: TGTGCCAGCTCCCCCCCGGGACAGAGACTTTACGAGCAGTACTTC

J gene: TRBJ1-3
D gene: .
clone size: few
V gene: TRBV11-2
CDR3 protein: CASSLGWQGTGNTIYF
CDR3 DNA: TGTGCCAGCAGCTTAGGATGGCAGGGCACTGGAAACACCATATATTTT

J gene: TRBJ1-2
D gene: .
clone size: few
V gene: TRBV6-2/TRBV6-3
CDR3 protein: CASSFAYGYTF
CDR3 DNA: TGTGCCAGCAGTTTCGCGTATGGCTACACCTTC

J gene: TRBJ1-1
D gene: .
clone size: .
V gene: TRBV19
CDR3 protein: CASSIFSEAFF
CDR3 DNA: TGTGCCAGTAGTATATTCTCGGAAGCTTTCTTT

J gene: TRBJ2-7
D gene: .
clone size: few
V gene: TRBV7-5
CDR3 protein: CISVPEARTDTYEQYF
CDR3 DNA: .

J gene: TRBJ1-1
D gene: .
clone size: .
V gene: TRBV9
CDR3 protein: CASSVDPRESVSTEAFF
CDR3 DNA: TGTGCCAGCAGCGTAGATCCCAGGGAGAGTGTGAGCACTGAAGCTTTCTTT

J gene: TRBJ1-1
D gene: .
clone size: many
V gene: TRBV9
CDR3 protein: CASRRRGGATEAFF
CDR3 DNA: TGTGCCAGTCGGAGAAGGGGCGGAGCGACTGAAGCTTTCTTT

J gene: TRBJ2-7
D gene: TRBD1
clone size: many
V gene: TRBV29-1
CDR3 protein: CSVTGTAGTDEQYF
CDR3 DNA: TGCAGCGTAACAGGGACAGCCGGTACGGACGAGCAGTACTTC